Sequencing of this TCR beta chain was carried out in a study of response to subunit inactivated influenza vaccine. Study-level points and caveats: New T cells are recruited in small numbers by each seasonal influenza vaccination, according to the authors' suggestion.

One entry per CDR3 protein, called by TCRdb with MiXCR from the RT-PCR reads. This table holds fewer than 750,000 distinct CDR3 sequences, approximately 14% found once. Concerning this clonotype itself: What it binds is unknown.

The length of the CDR3 is 15 residues. Germline CDR1 reads MNHEY; CDR2 reads SVGEGT. With 2 bases removed from V and 0 bases from J, the gap between germline ends came to 10 bases. The starting material was PBMCs from blood, obtained approximately 12 days after vaccination. The sequence derives from a man aged 50-60 years who received an inactivated influenza vaccine. The chain employs TRBV6-2 or TRBV6-3 and TRBJ2-5; tentatively, D is TRBD1 (6 bases). CDR3 coding DNA: TGTGCCAGCAGTTACGTTGGGACATACCAAGAGACCCAGTACTTC. It yields the protein CASSYVGTYQETQYF.